This T cell receptor beta chain was sequenced in a study of cytomegalovirus exposure and HLA in healthy donors. Study-wide findings and caveats: Links to common viral pathogens appeared, in a later analysis, for several of the most significant clusters.

Worth noting for this clone: No antigen is known for it.

PCR was performed using 60 Vbeta and 13 Jbeta primers. The method was immunoSEQ multiplex PCR; TCRdb's version includes in-frame clones alone and lacks a portion of them. The sample includes approximately 84,000 clones, roughly 75% of them seen just once. Trimming shortened V by 2 bases and J by 5 bases, and 13 bases separated the two germline ends. Per the germline V gene, CDR1 is WNHNN and CDR2 is SYGVQD (reference sequence). The CDR3 totals 14 residues. The chain carries TRBV10-1 and TRBJ2-7; tentatively, D is TRBD1 (5 bases). The sequencing sample was made of PBMCs. The sequence derives from a man in his forties or fifties in good health and CMV-seronegative. CDR3 in amino acids: CASSETPGRDEQYF. In DNA, the CDR3 is TGCGCCAGCAGTGAGACCCCCGGCAGGGACGAGCAGTACTTC.